This T cell receptor beta chain was retrieved from a study of metastatic and nonmetastatic thyroid tumors. Across the study: Malignant thyroid and benign thyroid patients provided blood and tumor or nodule tissue whose repertoires were compared.

The authors' processing: Researchers built a distant-metastasis classifier for papillary thyroid cancer that drew on CDR3 differences across clinicopathological groups. TCRdb recomputed clones from the PCR reads via MiXCR. In this record, the V and J calls reflect TCRdb's handling and not the investigators' own analysis. The sample consists of about 12,000 clones, about 33% of them appearing once. Germline CDR1 reads DFQATT; CDR2 reads SNEGSKA (reference sequence). The CDR3 extends over 15 amino acids. The V and J ends lost 2 bases and 4 bases respectively, with 15 bases between them. General study results and limits: The study reportedly found significantly higher TCR beta diversity in malignant thyroid tumors than benign nodules, in blood and tumor.

Every patient was untreated before thyroid surgery. On this clone: Its antigen is still unknown.

This TCR was sampled from a male donor with papillary thyroid cancer or a benign thyroid nodule (not recorded which). Some clones in this sample may be carry-over from other donors' samples. Specimen: tumor tissue. The chain recombines TRBV20-1 with TRBJ1-5; D is perhaps TRBD1 (5 bases). The CDR3 region is CSARRGTGPNQPQHF. The CDR3 DNA follows: TGCAGTGCTAGAAGAGGGACGGGGCCTAATCAGCCCCAGCATTTT.